This T cell receptor beta chain is drawn from a study of blood T cell repertoires in COVID-19. Overall study: Spain, Italy and the United States supplied samples that represented acute and convalescent COVID-19.

The method was immunoSEQ multiplex PCR; TCRdb's version includes in-frame clones alone and lacks a portion of them. Found here are some 340,000 clones, roughly 80% of them singletons; the top ten hold around 5.1%. This CDR3 has 18 residues. V dropped 6 bases and J dropped 0 bases, with 23 bases sitting between them. CDR1 ENHRY and CDR2 SYGVKD come from the germline V gene. Two negative PCRs, clearance, or symptom resolution characterized the recovered Cohort 3 donors. V and J are TRBV10-3 and TRBJ1-2, with D tentatively TRBD1 (6 bases). This sequence was found in a woman in her 50s who had recovered from COVID-19. Sequenced material: PBMCs or T cells enriched from blood (not recorded which). The CDR3 region is CAISLNPGLTGANYGYTF. The DNA of the CDR3 is TGTGCCATCAGCCTTAACCCTGGCTTGACAGGCGCTAACTATGGCTACACCTTC.